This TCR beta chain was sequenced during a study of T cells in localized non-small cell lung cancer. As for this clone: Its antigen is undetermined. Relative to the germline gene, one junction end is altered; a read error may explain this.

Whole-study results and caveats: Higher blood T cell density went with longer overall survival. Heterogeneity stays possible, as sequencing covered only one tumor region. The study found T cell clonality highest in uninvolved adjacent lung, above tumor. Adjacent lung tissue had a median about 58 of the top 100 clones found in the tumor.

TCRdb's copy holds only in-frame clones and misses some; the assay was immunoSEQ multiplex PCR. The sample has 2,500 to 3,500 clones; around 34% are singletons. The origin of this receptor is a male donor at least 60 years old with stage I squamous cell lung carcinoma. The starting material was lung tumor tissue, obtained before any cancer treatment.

The CDR3 reads CAISGTSGPTELFF. The CDR3 DNA reads TGTGCCATCAGTGGGACTAGCGGGCCAACGGAGCTGTTTTTT. The V gene is TRBV6-8, the J gene TRBJ2-2; TRBD2 aligns across 12 bases. The germline CDR1 and CDR2 sequences are MNHGY and SAAAGT. This CDR3 region has 14 residues.